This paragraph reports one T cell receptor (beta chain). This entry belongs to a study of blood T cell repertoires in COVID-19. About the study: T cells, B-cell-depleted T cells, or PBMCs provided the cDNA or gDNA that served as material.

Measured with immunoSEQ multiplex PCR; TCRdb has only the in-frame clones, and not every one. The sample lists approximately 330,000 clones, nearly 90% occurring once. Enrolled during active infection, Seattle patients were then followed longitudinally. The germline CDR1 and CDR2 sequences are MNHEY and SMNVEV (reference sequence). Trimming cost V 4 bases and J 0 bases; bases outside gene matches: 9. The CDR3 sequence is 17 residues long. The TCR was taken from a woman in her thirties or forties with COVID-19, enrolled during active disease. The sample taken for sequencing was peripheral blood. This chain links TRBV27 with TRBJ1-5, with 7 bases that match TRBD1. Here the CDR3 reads CASSSGQPYNSNQPQHF. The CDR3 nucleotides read TGTGCCAGCAGTTCGGGACAGCCTTACAATAGCAATCAGCCCCAGCATTTT.